This T cell receptor beta chain was recovered during a study of T cell repertoires in cytomegalovirus infection (dated by TCRdb to between 2018 and 2021). Looking at the study overall: Peptide stimulations targeted recently identified HLA-C-restricted CMV epitopes, whose presentation resists viral immunomodulation, together with well-studied HLA-B-restricted epitopes. Donor HLA type was relevant to the analysis, as public TCR beta signatures indicated carriage of CMV infection together with the matching HLA type.

TCRdb shows the sequencer as Illumina HiSeq 1500. TCRdb cleaned the public reads at Q25 with fastp, built clones with MiXCR and kept in-frame beta chains. Merged by CDR3 protein, the rows form single entries marked with the most common genes and DNA. A total of hundreds of thousands of distinct CDR3 sequences appear in this sample, roughly 42% of them only once. The top ten hold roughly two fifths of the sample. In light of the paper, this sample's treatment or condition label describes: in vitro stimulation with specific CMV peptide epitopes to enrich CMV-specific T cells. Broad study findings and their caveats: In the ex vivo response, HLA-C-restricted CMV-specific TCR beta clonotypes were dominant, and in two of eight donors the single most frequent clonotype came from this HLA-C-restricted group. Carriers of CMV infection plus the relevant HLA type were discriminated by the cumulative frequency of public TCR beta family members in the study cohort and in an independent approximately 360-donor cohort.

In this sample, this clonotype turned up a few times. Its antigen specificity is not known. Base qualities are not recorded, but no much larger clone differs from it by a single base. Between the V and J ends, shortened by 3 bases and 5 bases respectively, the junction contains 16 bases. There are 16 amino acids in the CDR3, from cysteine to phenylalanine inclusive. Just CDR3 DNA is preserved here, 48 bases in frame from base 1. CDR1 and CDR2, looked up from the germline V gene, are SGHVS and FNYEAQ. The V and J segments used are TRBV7-6 and TRBJ1-4, with a tentative D gene TRBD1 over 5 matching bases. This receptor was obtained from a human donor in good health (CMV status not recorded). Some clones in this sample may be carry-over from other donors' samples. Sequenced here: cultured PBMCs, sampled from culture after CMV antigen stimulation. Here the CDR3 is given as CASSFGPGLGNEKLFF. The DNA sequence is given as TGTGCCAGCAGCTTCGGACCGGGACTTGGGAATGAAAAACTGTTTTTT.